This T cell receptor beta chain was recorded in a study of Graves' ophthalmopathy and Graves' hyperthyroidism. Overall study findings and caveats: Ophthalmopathy progression cases were predicted by the model with approximately 66% sensitivity and roughly 72% specificity.

Other autoimmune diseases, uncontrolled infections, pregnancy or lactation led to the exclusion of patients. 8.5 to 10 ml of fresh blood yielded the PBMCs by density gradient. Amplification targeted the TCR beta CDR3 regions, with RNA transcripts as the source material. A first-round RT-PCR used HTBI primers, followed by a second-round multiplex PCR. Using its own MiXCR run on the multiplex PCR reads, TCRdb lists one record per CDR3 protein. The table has 500,000 to 800,000 distinct CDR3 sequences, about 38% seen once; the top ten hold over 2.5%. This clonotype was seen a few times. Its specificity is unknown. The V end lost 1 base, the J end lost 0 bases, and 8 bases lay between the germline ends. Germline CDR1 SGHKS, CDR2 YYEKEE (reference sequence). CDR3 length: 14 amino acids.

This rearrangement joins TRBV5-5 to TRBJ2-7, with a tentative D call TRBD1 (5 bases). This TCR was recovered from an adult man with Graves' ophthalmopathy. The specimen sequenced was peripheral blood. CDR3 DNA: TGTGCCAGCAGCTTGTGGGGCGACTCCTACGAGCAGTACTTC. Translation: CASSLWGDSYEQYF.